These 21 T cell receptor beta chains originate from one sample sequenced in a study of read filtering for tumor transcriptome and immune sequencing. From 300 to 450 ng of RNA, a library with molecular barcoded alpha/delta and beta/gamma adaptors was made. Each CDR3 protein is one row after TCRdb ran MiXCR on the reads. The table records some 46,000 distinct CDR3 sequences, 9.5% to 15% of them present only once. Sequencing input: a population of CD138-negative cells sorted from bone marrow. These receptors were taken from a donor aged 40 or older with multiple myeloma.

This clonotype was picked up many times. V gene TRBV7-9 combines with J gene TRBJ2-1, with D hard to call. This CDR3 spans 13 amino acids. The ends were cut back, 1 base at V and 8 bases at J, with 9 bases in the middle. The germline CDR1 and CDR2 sequences are SEHNR and FQNEAQ (reference sequence). CDR3 DNA: TGTGCCAGCAGCTTAGATCGGATGGATGAGCAGTTCTTC. This translates into CASSLDRMDEQFF.

This clonotype occurred a few times. A far larger clone is off by one base, so a read error is likely. V gene TRBV10-2 combines with J gene TRBJ2-1; 7 bases fit TRBD2. Germline V CDR1 and CDR2: WSHSY, SAAADI. The CDR3 has 19 residues. CDR3 DNA: TGTGCCATCAGTGGGTCGAATCCCCTAGCGGAGAGCTCCTACAATGAGCAGTTCTTC. It is translated as CAISGSNPLAESSYNEQFF.

This clonotype came up many times. The genes are TRBV20-1 and TRBJ2-5; TRBD1 or TRBD2 may be the D gene (5 bases each). V gave up 3 bases and J gave up 4 bases, with 15 bases separating them. This CDR3 region has 14 residues. Germline V gene data show CDR1 as DFQATT and CDR2 as SNEGSKA (reference sequence). CDR3 amino acids: CSARLRGEGETQYF. The CDR3 DNA reads as TGCAGTGCTAGGCTGAGGGGAGAGGGAGAGACCCAGTACTTC.

This clonotype was counted ten times or more. The chain has TRBV7-9 and TRBJ1-4; D gene unclear. The CDR3 length is 14 residues. The V end was cut by 5 bases, the J end by 5 bases, with 12 bases between. Germline V CDR1 and CDR2: SEHNR, FQNEAQ (reference sequence). The CDR3 DNA reads as TGTGCCAGCAGCCCACACGGACCCAATGAAAAACTGTTTTTT. This codes for CASSPHGPNEKLFF. Combining the CDR3 with reference TRBV7-9 and TRBJ1-4 gives the whole variable domain DTGVSQNPRHKITKRGQNVTFRCDPISEHNRLYWYRQTLGQGPEFLTYFQNEAQLEKSRLLSDRFSAERPKGSFSTLEIQRTEQGDSAMYLCASSPHGPNEKLFFGSGTQLSVL.

This clonotype was counted many times. The J gene is TRBJ1-2, the V gene TRBV30; D gene unclear. Trimming pared 5 bases from V and 6 bases from J, leaving 13 bases between. The germline CDR1 and CDR2 sequences are GTSNPN and SVGIG (reference sequence). CDR3 length equals 12 residues. The DNA for the CDR3 is TGTGCCTGGGGAGAGGTGTTCCATGGCTACACCTTC. It translates to CAWGEVFHGYTF.

In this sample, this clonotype turned up many times. The CDR3 DNA reads TGTGCCAGCAGCTCGACGGCGGGCCTAGAAGCTTTCTTT. It is translated as CASSSTAGLEAFF. This chain joins TRBV7-2 and TRBJ1-1; D unclear. The CDR3 length is 13 residues. The germline V and J ends were trimmed by 4 bases and 8 bases, with 14 bases remaining between them. Germline values: CDR1 SGHTA, CDR2 FQGNSA.

This clonotype has at least ten counts. The chain is built from TRBV18 and TRBJ1-2; the match to TRBD1 covers 7 bases. The CDR3 extends over 15 amino acids. From germline, CDR1 is KGHSH and CDR2 LQKENI. The V and J ends lost 3 bases and 0 bases, in that order; junction bases with no gene match: 4. In nucleotides, the CDR3 is TGTGCCAGCTCACCTGGACAGGCAGCTAACTATGGCTACACCTTC. As protein: CASSPGQAANYGYTF.

The table lists this clonotype with many counts. The chain carries TRBV20-1 and TRBJ2-5; 11 bases fit TRBD2. Trimming removed 5 bases from V and 5 bases from J; junction bases left unmatched: 10. Germline V CDR1 and CDR2: DFQATT, SNEGSKA (reference sequence). The CDR3 has 15 residues. The chain's CDR3 is CSAPLSGRAQETQYF. The CDR3 DNA sequence: TGCAGTGCTCCCCTTAGCGGGAGGGCCCAGGAGACCCAGTACTTC.

This clonotype was seen repeatedly, ten times or more. This chain's CDR3 is CASSLGQGIGTEAFF. The CDR3 coding sequence is TGCGCCAGCAGCTTGGGACAGGGAATCGGCACTGAAGCTTTCTTT. This rearrangement joins TRBV5-1 to TRBJ1-1; TRBD1 aligns across 7 bases. After removal of 0 bases from V and 4 bases from J, the junction contained 6 bases not matched to a gene. Germline lookup yields CDR1 SGHRS and CDR2 YFSETQ. The CDR3 spans 15 residues.

This clonotype was seen at least ten times. The genes are TRBV29-1 and TRBJ1-1; D not certain. The CDR3 totals 11 residues. Trimming removed 7 bases at V and 3 bases at J, with 9 bases between. CDR1 is SQVTM and CDR2 is ANQGSEA in the germline V gene. The CDR3 DNA reads as TGCAGCGGATTTAGGGACACTGAAGCTTTCTTT. As protein: CSGFRDTEAFF. The full variable domain, with the rest looked up from reference TRBV29-1 and TRBJ1-1, is SAVISQKPSRDICQRGTSLTIQCQVDSQVTMMFWYRQQPGQSLTLIATANQGSEATYESGFVIDKFPISRPNLTFSTLTVSNMSPEDSSIYLCSGFRDTEAFFGQGTRLTVV.

This clonotype was recorded many times. This chain links TRBV19 with TRBJ2-7; D may be TRBD1 or TRBD2 (5 bases each). CDR1 and CDR2 from the germline V gene are LNHDA and SQIVND (reference sequence). The CDR3 contains 14 residues. The ends were cut back, 5 bases at V and 2 bases at J, with 13 bases in the middle. The CDR3 DNA reads as TGTGCCAGTAGTGCCCGGGACGGTCCCTACGAGCAGTACTTC. Its protein product is CASSARDGPYEQYF. Variable domain in full (rest from reference TRBV19 and TRBJ2-7): DGGITQSPKYLFRKEGQNVTLSCEQNLNHDAMYWYRQDPGQGLRLIYYSQIVNDFQKGDIAEGYSVSREKKESFPLTVTSAQKNPTAFYLCASSARDGPYEQYFGPGTRLTVT.

The genes are TRBV20-1 and TRBJ2-1, with 15 bases aligning to TRBD2. The CDR3 extends over 18 amino acids. V gave up 1 base and J gave up 10 bases; unmatched junction bases: 14. Germline CDR1 DFQATT, CDR2 SNEGSKA (reference sequence). The CDR3 here is CSARAPGLAGGRWEEQFF. CDR3 DNA sequence: TGCAGTGCTAGAGCGCCGGGACTAGCGGGAGGACGATGGGAGGAGCAGTTCTTC.

This clonotype showed up many times. The V gene is TRBV2, the J gene TRBJ2-5, with TRBD1 identical over 8 bases. Germline CDR1 reads SNHLY; CDR2 reads FYNNEI. This CDR3 spans 14 amino acids. The junction had 7 bases not matched to a gene; V was cut back by 9 bases and J by 1 base. CDR3 sequence: CASGRGQGQETQYF. CDR3 nucleotide sequence: TGTGCCAGTGGAAGAGGACAGGGCCAAGAGACCCAGTACTTC.

This clonotype was seen many times. The rearrangement links TRBV5-1 to TRBJ1-4; D is ambiguous. Germline assignment: CDR1 SGHRS and CDR2 YFSETQ. V was trimmed by 0 bases and J by 3 bases, leaving 6 bases between them. The CDR3 extends over 14 amino acids. The CDR3 here is CASSLGAANEKLFF. The CDR3 DNA sequence: TGCGCCAGCAGCTTGGGGGCAGCTAATGAAAAACTGTTTTTT.

This clonotype was detected ten times or more. The CDR3 region has the DNA TGTGCCATCAGTGAAGTTGGGGGACAGCAGTTCTTC. Encoded protein: CAISEVGGQQFF. The V call is TRBV10-3, the J call TRBJ2-1; either TRBD1 or TRBD2 may supply D (5 bases each). CDR3 length: 12 residues. V gave up 3 bases and J gave up 11 bases, with 11 bases separating them. Germline-derived CDR1 and CDR2 are ENHRY and SYGVKD.

At least ten counts were recorded for this clonotype. The rearrangement uses TRBV20-1 and TRBJ1-1, with D uncertain. The V end lost 3 bases, the J end lost 4 bases, and 18 bases lay between the germline ends. The CDR3 covers 15 residues. Germline V CDR1 and CDR2: DFQATT, SNEGSKA (reference sequence). CDR3 loop: CSARYSLQGFTEAFF. CDR3 sequence (DNA): TGCAGTGCTAGGTACTCCCTACAAGGGTTCACTGAAGCTTTCTTT.

In its sample, this clonotype was seen many times. The chain employs TRBV5-1 and TRBJ2-2, with D perhaps TRBD2 (6 bases). CDR3 size: 15 residues. Trimming pared 1 base from V and 2 bases from J, leaving 9 bases between. Germline CDR1 SGHRS, CDR2 YFSETQ. The CDR3 reads CASSLILANTGELFF. DNA for the CDR3: TGCGCCAGCAGCTTGATACTAGCTAACACCGGGGAGCTGTTTTTT.

This clonotype was recorded at least ten times. The chain recombines TRBV10-2 with TRBJ1-1; D is uncertain. V was trimmed by 0 bases and J by 1 base, leaving 6 bases between them. Germline V gene lookup returns CDR1 WSHSY and CDR2 SAAADI. This CDR3 has 14 residues. In DNA, the CDR3 is TGCGCCAGCAGTGAGTCGTACAGGAACACTGAAGCTTTCTTT. Encoded protein: CASSESYRNTEAFF.

Ten or more counts support this clonotype. This chain joins TRBV7-6 and TRBJ2-2; D is perhaps TRBD2 (6 bases). The V gene's germline CDR1 is SGHVS and CDR2 FNYEAQ. V dropped 4 bases and J dropped 4 bases, with 13 bases sitting between them. This CDR3 region has 15 residues. DNA of the CDR3: TGTGCCAGCAGCTCCCAGGGAGGCGGCACCGGGGAGCTGTTTTTT. It is translated as CASSSQGGGTGELFF.

Ten or more counts support this clonotype. DNA for the CDR3: TGTGCCAGCAGTTACTCAGGGGAACAGCCCCAGCATTTT. The encoded protein is CASSYSGEQPQHF. V usage is TRBV6-2 or TRBV6-3 and J usage is TRBJ1-5, with TRBD1 as a possible D gene (5 bases). The CDR3 sequence is 13 residues long. Germline values: CDR1 MNHEY, CDR2 SVGEGT. Trimming took off 0 bases at V and 7 bases at J, with 7 bases between the two ends.

This clonotype was seen repeatedly, ten times or more. This chain connects TRBV13 to TRBJ2-3; no definite D call. The CDR3 is 12 amino acids. Germline CDR1 PRHDT, CDR2 FYEKMQ (reference sequence). The V and J ends lost 2 bases and 4 bases respectively, with 4 bases between them. CDR3 sequence (DNA): TGTGCCAGCAGCTTAATCCCAGATACGCAGTATTTT. Protein: CASSLIPDTQYF.